The clone carrying this T cell receptor beta chain came up many times. Its antigen is not identified. The data were obtained in a study of CD8 T cells in ankylosing spondylitis. Looked up from germline, CDR1 is SGHTA and CDR2 is FQGNSA. The V gene end was trimmed by 5 bases and the J gene end by 3 bases; junction bases not matched to a gene: 9. The CDR3 consists of 15 residues. TCRdb reprocessed the 5' RACE reads via MiXCR and lists one record per CDR3 protein. The table lists some 54,000 distinct CDR3 sequences, 7.4% of them singletons. Study-level results: Roughly eight highly homologous variants formed a TCR beta motif that appeared characteristic of ankylosing spondylitis blood. A subset of motif variants has previously been described in the synovial fluid and blood of reactive arthritis.

The sequence derives from a female donor with ankylosing spondylitis or in good health (not recorded which). The chain links TRBV7-2 to TRBJ2-7, with 8 bases matching TRBD1. The sample was blood, either unsorted or a sorted T cell fraction (not recorded which). In DNA form, the CDR3 reads TGTGCCAGCAGCCCCACGGGGACAGGTTACTACGAGCAGTACTTC. Its protein product is CASSPTGTGYYEQYF.